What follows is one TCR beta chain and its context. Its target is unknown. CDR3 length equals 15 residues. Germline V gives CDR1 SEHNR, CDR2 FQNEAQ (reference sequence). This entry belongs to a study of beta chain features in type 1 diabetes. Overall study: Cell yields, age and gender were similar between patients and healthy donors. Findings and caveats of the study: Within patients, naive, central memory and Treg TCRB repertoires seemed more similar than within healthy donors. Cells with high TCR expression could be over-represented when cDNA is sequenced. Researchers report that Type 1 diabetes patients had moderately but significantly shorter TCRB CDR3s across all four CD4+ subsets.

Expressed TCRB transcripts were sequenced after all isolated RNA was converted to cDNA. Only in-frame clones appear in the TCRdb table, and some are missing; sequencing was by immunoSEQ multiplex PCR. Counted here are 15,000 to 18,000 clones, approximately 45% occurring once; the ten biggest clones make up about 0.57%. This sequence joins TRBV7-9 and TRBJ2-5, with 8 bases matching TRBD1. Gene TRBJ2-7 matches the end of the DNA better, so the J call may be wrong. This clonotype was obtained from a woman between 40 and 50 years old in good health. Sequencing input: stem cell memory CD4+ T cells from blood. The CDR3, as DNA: TGTGCCAGCAGCTTAATACAGGGGGACTCCTACGAGCAGTACTTC. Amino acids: CASSLIQGDSYEQYF.